This T cell receptor beta chain stems from a study of regulatory T cells in long-lasting Graves disease. Per germline, CDR1 KGHDR and CDR2 SFDVKD. The V end was cut by 3 bases, the J end by 5 bases, with 12 bases between. The CDR3 is 14 amino acids. Investigators prepared the TCR beta libraries by applying iRepertoire HTBI primers and Arm-PCR of CDR3 regions. Using its own MiXCR run on the multiplex PCR reads, TCRdb lists one record per CDR3 protein. Of roughly 610,000 distinct CDR3 sequences in the sample, roughly 15% were seen once. Described time point: newly diagnosed GD, antithyroid drugs for less than 3 months. There was RNA extracted from PBMCs, and the TCR library was made from it. A further study also used this sample, focusing on T cells in Graves' hyperthyroidism and ophthalmopathy.

The sequenced sample was peripheral blood mononuclear cells (PBMCs), obtained at new diagnosis, from a patient treated with antithyroid drugs. This clonotype originated in a young man with Graves disease. V and J are TRBV24-1 and TRBJ1-1; no reliable D call. The CDR3 protein is CATSDPGRATEAFF. The CDR3, as DNA: TGTGCCACCAGTGATCCGGGGAGGGCTACTGAAGCTTTCTTT.